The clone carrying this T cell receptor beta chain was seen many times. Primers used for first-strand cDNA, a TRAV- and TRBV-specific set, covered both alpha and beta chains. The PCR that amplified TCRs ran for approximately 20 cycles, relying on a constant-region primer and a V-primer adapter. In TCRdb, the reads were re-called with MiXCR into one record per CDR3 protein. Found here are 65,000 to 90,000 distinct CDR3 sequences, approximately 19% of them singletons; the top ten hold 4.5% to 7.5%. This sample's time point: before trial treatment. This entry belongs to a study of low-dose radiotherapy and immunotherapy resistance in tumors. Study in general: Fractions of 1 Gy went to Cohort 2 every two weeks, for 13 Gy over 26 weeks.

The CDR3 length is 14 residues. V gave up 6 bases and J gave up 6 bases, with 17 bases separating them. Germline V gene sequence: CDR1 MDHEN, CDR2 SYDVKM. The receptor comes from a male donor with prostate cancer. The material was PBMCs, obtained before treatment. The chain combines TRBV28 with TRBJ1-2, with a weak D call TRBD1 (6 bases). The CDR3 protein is CASRETGLKDGYTF. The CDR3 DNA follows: TGTGCCAGCAGGGAAACAGGGTTGAAGGATGGCTACACCTTC.